This T cell receptor beta chain was sequenced for a study of blood T cells in healthy people across ages (dated by TCRdb to 2015 to 2017). Study-level background: Template switching captured roughly one uniquely barcoded TCR beta cDNA molecule per two T cells in model experiments. To track age-related changes in TCR beta repertoire diversity, the study relied on deep sequencing normalized with unique cDNA molecular identifiers. The donors were split into four age groups: young (average approximately 16 years), middle-aged (39), aged (62) and long-lived (approximately 80). Donors of different ages were randomly distributed across sequencing lanes to avoid experimental bias. Two additional independent replicas of 1 million unique cDNA reads from the same blood draw were analyzed for two donors (one aged 18 to 30 and one aged 80 or older).

From a lookup of the germline V gene, CDR1 and CDR2 are SGHRS and YFSETQ. There are 14 amino acids in the CDR3, from cysteine to phenylalanine inclusive. Of all the DNA, just the CDR3 is kept, 42 bases in frame from base 1. Relative to germline, V is missing 4 bases and J is missing 2 bases, with 4 bases of the junction outside any gene match. Overall study outcomes, separate from this receptor: Compared with the aged group, the long-lived group had more naive CD4+ T cells, fewer expanded clones and increased TCR diversity, suggesting age selection. Donor CMV infection status was unknown, potentially confounding age-related changes in expanded clonotypes. Observed TCR beta diversity per million T cells fell roughly linearly with age, and a significant reduction was already apparent by age around 39. A strong correlation was found between observed TCR beta diversity and the percentage of naive T cells measured by flow cytometry. Estimates of total diversity from one million sequenced T cells were regarded as lower bounds and underestimates. Since profiling was done on bulk unsorted PBMCs, naive and antigen-experienced compartments could not be conclusively compared.

As concerns this clonotype: What this receptor recognizes is not known. No much larger clone exists at a distance of one base, and base qualities are not known.

To prepare the library, 5' RACE was applied. For sequencing, an Illumina HiSeq 2500 was employed. A second PCR of about 6 to 12 cycles was run with a J-beta primer mix and a sample-barcoded 5' primer. Each TCR beta cDNA molecule received a unique molecular identifier from a template-switch 5' adaptor carrying 12 random nucleotides. At least 2.5 million CDR3-containing paired-end reads were obtained from each sample. All of the RNA was converted into first-strand cDNA using the Mint cDNA synthesis kit, with a TRBC-specific oligonucleotide serving as the primer. After uracil-DNA glycosylase treatment, a first 18-cycle PCR used universal primers M1SS and BC2_uni_R on all cDNA. Regarding the original processing steps: For normalization, 1 million high-quality reads were randomly selected from each sample, with every read carrying a distinct molecular identifier. Instead of being binned into consensus sequences, reads that shared molecular identifiers were thrown out. CDR3 identification, clonotype clustering and error correction used MiTCR with a Q25 quality threshold and the strictest error-elimination algorithm. A nonparametric unseen species model with Euler transformation was used to estimate a lower bound on total TCR beta diversity. The public reads were reanalyzed by TCRdb: fastp trimming at Q25, MiXCR alignment, in-frame beta chains only. Identical CDR3 protein sequences are pooled into one entry, listed with their most common genes and DNA. TCRdb's processing, not the authors', yielded these V and J calls. The sample profile shows 700,000 to 950,000 distinct CDR3 sequences; over 45% of them were found once. Roughly 22% of the sample is held by the ten biggest clonotypes.

The approximately 39 donors, aged about 6 to 100 years, were systemically healthy Caucasian individuals from Russia. Approximately 10 milliliters of peripheral blood were collected from each donor into EDTA-treated Vacutainer tubes. Ficoll-Paque density-gradient centrifugation was used to isolate PBMCs, with at least 7 million per sample. Trizol reagent was used to extract total RNA from PBMCs, with at least 5.5 micrograms per sample. Naive CD45RAhigh/CD27high T cell percentages were measured by flow cytometry on a PBMC aliquot from every donor. The rearrangement joined TRBV5-1 to TRBJ1-2; 8 bases in the junction line up with TRBD1. This receptor was obtained from a man younger than 40 in good health. What was sequenced was blood. The nucleotide sequence reads as follows: TGCGCCAGCAGCGATGACAGGGGAAACTATGGCTACACCTTC. This encodes CASSDDRGNYGYTF.